Here is one T cell receptor (beta chain) with its context. This clone appeared many times. No much larger clone exists at a distance of one base, and base qualities are not known. The CDR3 goes from the cysteine to the phenylalanine over 11 residues. CDR3 DNA only is kept here, 33 bases in frame from base 1. The germline V gene (reference sequence) supplies CDR1 DFQATT and CDR2 SNEGSKA. For TCR profiling, total RNA from at least 8,000 sorted tetramer+ CD8 T cells was reverse transcribed into cDNA. CDR3 regions were PCR-amplified with primers annealing to V and J regions, and unique molecular identifiers were added to track templates. TCRalpha and TCRbeta chains were profiled using the immunoSEQ platform, including its sequencing and error-correction standards. Regarding the original processing steps: Clonal copy numbers were corrected for sequencing and PCR errors, and CDR3s were defined according to IMGT conventions. Only productive rearrangements were analyzed, using immunoSEQ Analyzer versions 2.0 and 3.0, with gene-pairing frequencies processed further in Microsoft Excel. V-J pairings were visualized as Circos plots, and CDR3 motifs were found with MEME plus a custom motifSearch program. The OLGA algorithm was used to calculate the probability of generation of TCR sequences. A clonotype seen at both visits was called persistent, a clonotype seen only at the acute visit was called nonpersistent, and a clonotype seen only at convalescence was called de novo. Any amino acid clonotype used by more than one donor was defined as a public TCR. TCRdb obtained this table from immuneACCESS and retained in-frame rearrangements with V and J assigned. These tables miss some clones; where compared with another copy, unresolved V genes account for less than half of the shortfall, and the remainder is unexplained. The DNA gave D and trimming, while V, J and clone size come from that table. In this sample the table shows roughly 1,800 clones, 20% to 25% of which occur a single time. Roughly 27% of the sample is taken by the ten largest.

This sample stems from a study of blood T cell repertoires in acute mononucleosis (dated by TCRdb to the early 2020s). Study-wide context: Convalescent samples, which represented the memory response, were taken 5 to 8 months after the acute presentation. Mean blood EBV load was roughly 3.7 log10 genome copies per million B cells during acute infection and around 2.5 at convalescence. General findings and caveats noted by the study authors: With just a few donors in the cohort, the group averages were based on very few individuals. The low acute-to-convalescent clonotype overlap might be partly explained by sampling error, because only a fraction of each donor's blood was analyzed. For BRLF1 (YVL-BR), TCRalpha CDR3 motifs played a dominant role and TCRbeta a minimal role in TCR repertoire selection. Just about 9% of the unique acute clonotypes remained in convalescence, but these persisting clonotypes accounted for most of the response, and new, diverse de novo clonotypes seemingly replaced the other acute clonotypes.

The intended sense of this specimen's time point label: convalescence about 6 months (5-8 months) after acute presentation (visit 7). Over primary infection, the study followed CD8 T cell responses to two immunodominant EBV epitopes: BRLF1 109 (YVL-BR) and BMLF1 280 (GLC-BM). Primary EBV infection was indicated by a positive serum heterophile antibody test and EBV viral capsid antigen-specific IgM. Magnetic positive selection (MACS) was first used to enrich total CD8 T cells from PBMCs. A FACSAria III was used to sort live CD3+ CD8+ tetramer+ cells to over 85% purity. A PE-conjugated tetramer loaded with the BRLF1 109-117 peptide was used for cell sorting. At both acute infection and convalescence, EBV epitope-specific CD8 T cells were tetramer-sorted, and the TCR repertoires of those cells were deep-sequenced directly ex vivo. A few people aged about 18 to 30 with clinical acute infectious mononucleosis and laboratory evidence of primary EBV infection were used as donors. Heparinized peripheral blood was collected once when donors presented clinically with mononucleosis symptoms and a second time roughly 6 months afterward. PBMCs were isolated by Ficoll-Paque density gradient centrifugation.

Material: EBV YVL epitope tetramer+ CD8+ T cells sorted from PBMCs, obtained during convalescence from infectious mononucleosis. Reading the label with the study, this specimen's cell subset or site is: CD8 T cells binding a tetramer with EBV BRLF1 109-117 peptide (YVL-BR). Recombination joined TRBV20-1 with TRBJ2-1; the D segment cannot be called with confidence. The sequence was collected from a woman younger than 30 with infectious mononucleosis caused by EBV. The sequenced DNA: TGCAGCGTTGACTCTAGGAATGAGCAGTTCTTC. Its translation reads: CSVDSRNEQFF.